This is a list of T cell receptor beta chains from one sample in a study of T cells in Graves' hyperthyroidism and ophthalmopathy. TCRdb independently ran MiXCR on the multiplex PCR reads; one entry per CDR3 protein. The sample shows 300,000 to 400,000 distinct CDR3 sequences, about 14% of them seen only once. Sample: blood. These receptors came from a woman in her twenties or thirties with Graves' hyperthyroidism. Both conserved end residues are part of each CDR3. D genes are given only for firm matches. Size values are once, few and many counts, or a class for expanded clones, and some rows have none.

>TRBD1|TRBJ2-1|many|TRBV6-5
CASSTSRTGDLFF
TGTGCCAGCAGTACCTCGAGGACAGGGGATCTGTTCTTC
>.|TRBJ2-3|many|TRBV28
CASSISGQGQVDTQYF
TGTGCCAGCAGTATCTCTGGGCAGGGGCAGGTAGATACGCAGTATTTT
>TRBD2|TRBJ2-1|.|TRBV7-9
CASSALKRREGLNEQFF
TGTGCCAGCAGCGCGTTAAAGCGGCGGGAGGGCCTCAATGAGCAGTTCTTC
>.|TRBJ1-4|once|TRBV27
CASSNRQVDEKLFF
TGTGCCAGCAGCAATCGGCAGGTGGATGAAAAACTGTTTTTT
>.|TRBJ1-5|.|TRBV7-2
CASSLAADNQPQHF
TGTGCCAGCAGCTTAGCGGCGGACAATCAGCCCCAGCATTTT
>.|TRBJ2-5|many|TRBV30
CAWSLGGTVQETQYF
TGTGCCTGGAGTCTTGGGGGGACAGTTCAAGAGACCCAGTACTTC
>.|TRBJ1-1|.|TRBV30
CAWTGPFIMNTEAFF
TGTGCCTGGACGGGTCCCTTTATCATGAACACTGAAGCTTTCTTT
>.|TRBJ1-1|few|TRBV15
CATSRERQPMNTEAFF
TGTGCCACCAGCAGAGAGAGACAGCCGATGAACACTGAAGCTTTCTTT
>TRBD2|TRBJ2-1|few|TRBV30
CAWSSLAGDNEQFF
TGTGCCTGGAGTTCTTTAGCGGGAGACAATGAGCAGTTCTTC
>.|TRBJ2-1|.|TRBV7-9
CACAHSYNEQFF
TGTGCCTGTGCCCATTCCTACAATGAGCAGTTCTTC
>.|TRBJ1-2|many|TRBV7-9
CASSADRSAYGYTF
TGTGCCAGCAGCGCAGACAGGTCAGCCTATGGCTACACCTTC
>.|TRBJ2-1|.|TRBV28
CASSQPGALWEQCF
TGTGCCAGCAGCCAACCCGGGGCCTTGTGGGAGCAGTGCTTC
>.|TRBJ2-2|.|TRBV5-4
CASSPLVYGANTGELFF
TGTGCCAGCAGCCCCCTAGTCTACGGCGCGAACACCGGGGAGCTGTTTTTT
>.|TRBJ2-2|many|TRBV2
CASTQTTNTGELFF
TGTGCCAGCACTCAGACAACGAACACCGGGGAGCTGTTTTTT